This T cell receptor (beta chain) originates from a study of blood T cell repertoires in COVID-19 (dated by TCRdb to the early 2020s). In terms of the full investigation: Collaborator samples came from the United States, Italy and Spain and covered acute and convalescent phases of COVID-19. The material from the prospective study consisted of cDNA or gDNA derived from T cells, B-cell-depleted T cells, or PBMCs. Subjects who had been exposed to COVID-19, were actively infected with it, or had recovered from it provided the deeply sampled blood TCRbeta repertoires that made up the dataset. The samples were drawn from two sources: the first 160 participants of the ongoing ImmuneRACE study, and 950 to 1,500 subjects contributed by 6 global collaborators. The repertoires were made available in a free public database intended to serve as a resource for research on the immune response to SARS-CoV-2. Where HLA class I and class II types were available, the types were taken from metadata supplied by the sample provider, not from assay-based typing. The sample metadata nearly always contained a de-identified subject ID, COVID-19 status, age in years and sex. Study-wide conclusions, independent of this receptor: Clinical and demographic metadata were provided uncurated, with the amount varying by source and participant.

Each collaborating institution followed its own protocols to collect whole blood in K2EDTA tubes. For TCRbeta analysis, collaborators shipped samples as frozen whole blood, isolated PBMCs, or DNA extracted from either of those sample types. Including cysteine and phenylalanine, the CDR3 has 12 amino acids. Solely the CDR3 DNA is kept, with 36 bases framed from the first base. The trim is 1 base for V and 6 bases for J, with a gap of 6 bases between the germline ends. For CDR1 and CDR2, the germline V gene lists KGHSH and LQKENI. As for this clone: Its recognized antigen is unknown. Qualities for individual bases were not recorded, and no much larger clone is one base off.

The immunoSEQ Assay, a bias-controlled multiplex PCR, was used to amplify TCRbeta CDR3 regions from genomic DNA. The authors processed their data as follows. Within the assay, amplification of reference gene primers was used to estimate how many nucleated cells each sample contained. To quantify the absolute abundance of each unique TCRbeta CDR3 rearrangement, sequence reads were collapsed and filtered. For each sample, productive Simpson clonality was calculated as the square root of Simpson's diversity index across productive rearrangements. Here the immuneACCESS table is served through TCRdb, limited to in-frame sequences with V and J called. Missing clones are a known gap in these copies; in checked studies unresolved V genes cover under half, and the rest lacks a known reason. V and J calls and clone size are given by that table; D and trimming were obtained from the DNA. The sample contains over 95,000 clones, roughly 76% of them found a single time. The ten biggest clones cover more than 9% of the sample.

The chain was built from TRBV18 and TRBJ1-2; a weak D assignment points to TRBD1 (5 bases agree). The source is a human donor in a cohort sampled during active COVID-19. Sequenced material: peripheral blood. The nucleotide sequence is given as TGTGCCAGCTCACCACGGGGGGATGGCTACACCTTC. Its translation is CASSPRGDGYTF.